The 22 T cell receptor beta chains reported below all come from one sample, sequenced in a study of monozygotic twins with inflammatory bowel disease. TCRdb re-analyzed the 5' RACE reads; it lists each CDR3 protein once, without DNA. In all, the sample yields a few hundred thousand distinct CDR3 sequences. The specimen was blood. The origin of the receptors is a human donor with ulcerative colitis or Crohn's disease, or a healthy co-twin of an affected twin (not recorded which).

This chain joins TRBV19 and TRBJ2-2. The CDR3 covers 14 residues. Germline-derived CDR1 and CDR2 are LNHDA and SQIVND (reference sequence). The CDR3: CASKANSDTGELFF.

The V and J genes are TRBV7-9 and TRBJ1-4. Germline V CDR1 and CDR2: SEHNR, FQNEAQ (reference sequence). This CDR3 is 14 amino acids long. The CDR3 loop reads CASSPERVGEKLFF.

CDR3 in amino acids: CASSYGGVGQPQHF. The V and J genes are TRBV6-6 and TRBJ1-5; TCRdb designates TRBD1, a call that cannot be tested without DNA. The CDR3 spans 14 residues. Looked up from germline, CDR1 is MNHNY and CDR2 is SVGAGI (reference sequence).

The V and J genes are TRBV15 and TRBJ2-5; TCRdb names TRBD2, which stays unverified in the absence of DNA. Germline CDR1 and CDR2: LNHNV and YYDKDF (reference sequence). CDR3 length: 19 residues. This chain's CDR3 is CATRVGTSGRPGPQETQYF.

The CDR3 reads CASSDTSGTNGDTQYF. This chain connects TRBV5-6 to TRBJ2-3; TCRdb's D call, TRBD2, is unchecked because there is no DNA. This CDR3 has 16 residues. Germline V lookup: CDR1 SGHDT, CDR2 YYEEEE.

The chain employs TRBV9 and TRBJ1-2; TCRdb picks TRBD1, but there is no DNA to check that call. CDR1 and CDR2 (germline): SGDLS, YYNGEE. This CDR3 contains 14 residues. CDR3 residues: CASSVIDSGYGYTF.

The rearrangement uses TRBV30 and TRBJ2-2. Per germline, CDR1 GTSNPN and CDR2 SVGIG (reference sequence). This CDR3 is built from 11 residues. The CDR3 region is CAWAGHGELFF.

The J gene is TRBJ1-2, the V gene TRBV12-3 or TRBV12-4; TCRdb returns TRBD1, unconfirmable since there is no DNA. This CDR3 is 13 amino acids long. The CDR3 region is CASTRGAAGSYTF.

The chain combines TRBV7-9 with TRBJ2-5; the D call from TCRdb, TRBD1, cannot be confirmed without DNA. The CDR3 contains 13 residues. The germline V gene has CDR1 SEHNR and CDR2 FQNEAQ (reference sequence). Here the CDR3 reads CASSGQTGETQYF.

This rearrangement joins TRBV7-6 to TRBJ2-7; TCRdb proposes TRBD2, but this gene call is untestable without DNA. The V gene's germline CDR1 is SGHVS and CDR2 FNYEAQ. The CDR3 has 15 amino acids. This chain's CDR3 is CASSPPGLAEYEQYF.

V gene TRBV30 combines with J gene TRBJ2-3; no DNA is available, so the TRBD1 call from TCRdb remains unchecked. CDR3 length equals 15 residues. CDR1 is GTSNPN and CDR2 is SVGIG in the germline V gene (reference sequence). The CDR3 protein is CAWTWGQGSTDTQYF.

V gene TRBV28 combines with J gene TRBJ1-3. This CDR3 spans 14 amino acids. The germline V gene encodes CDR1 MDHEN and CDR2 SYDVKM. CDR3 protein: CASSLVGLGNTIYF.

V is TRBV20-1 and J is TRBJ2-3. Germline loops: CDR1 DFQATT, CDR2 SNEGSKA (reference sequence). This CDR3 has 12 amino acids. The CDR3 reads CSATRGADTQYF.

V gene TRBV27 combines with J gene TRBJ2-7. The CDR3 extends over 15 amino acids. Germline V gene lookup returns CDR1 MNHEY and CDR2 SMNVEV (reference sequence). CDR3 protein: CASSLDWGSAYEQYF.

The V and J genes are TRBV6-5 and TRBJ1-2. The CDR3 contains 13 residues. Germline values: CDR1 MNHEY, CDR2 SVGAGI. The CDR3: CASSYSTGARYTF.

The chain is built from TRBV10-3 and TRBJ2-1. Germline values: CDR1 ENHRY, CDR2 SYGVKD. The CDR3 runs to 15 residues. CDR3: CAISESGNPYNEQFF.

V and J are TRBV5-1 and TRBJ2-4; there is no DNA to check the TCRdb D call of TRBD1. This CDR3 has 18 amino acids. CDR1 SGHRS and CDR2 YFSETQ come from the germline V gene. CDR3 in amino acids: CASSLRQGADLAKNIQYF.

The chain links TRBV5-1 to TRBJ2-2. Looked up from germline, CDR1 is SGHRS and CDR2 is YFSETQ. CDR3 length: 14 amino acids. The CDR3 sequence is CASQGFANTGELFF.

The chain joins TRBV7-9 to TRBJ2-5. CDR1 and CDR2 from the germline V gene are SEHNR and FQNEAQ (reference sequence). The CDR3 loop spans 13 amino acids. The CDR3 loop reads CASRAAEYETQYF.

The chain employs TRBV20-1 and TRBJ2-4; TCRdb proposes TRBD2, but this gene call is untestable without DNA. Germline CDR1 and CDR2: DFQATT and SNEGSKA (reference sequence). The CDR3 consists of 17 residues. The chain's CDR3 is CSATTSGREEAKNIQYF.

The genes are TRBV5-1 and TRBJ2-7; the D call from TCRdb, TRBD2, cannot be confirmed without DNA. Looked up from germline, CDR1 is SGHRS and CDR2 is YFSETQ. The CDR3 spans 13 residues. CDR3: CASSLSGGPEQYF.

The J gene is TRBJ2-1, the V gene TRBV12-3 or TRBV12-4; lacking DNA, the TRBD2 call made by TCRdb goes unchecked. This CDR3 region has 16 residues. CDR3 sequence reads: CASSLATSGVYNEQFF.